Below, 8 T cell receptor beta chains from the same sample are listed, as sequenced in a study of cytomegalovirus exposure and HLA in healthy donors. The PCR employed 60 Vbeta primers together with 13 Jbeta primers. This table comes from immunoSEQ multiplex PCR, and its TCRdb copy is limited to in-frame clones, with some not included. The data contain under 60,000 clones, almost 85% of them singletons. The sequenced sample consisted of PBMCs. The receptors stem from a man aged 50 to 60 in good health and CMV-seronegative.

The chain combines TRBV11-2 with TRBJ2-7; 10 nucleotides agree with TRBD1. The CDR3 has 14 amino acids. Germline loops: CDR1 SGHAT, CDR2 FQNNGV. V was pared by 5 bases and J by 3 bases, with 4 bases of the junction left unmatched. This CDR3 is CASSLRTGGYEQYF. The CDR3 region has the DNA TGTGCCAGCAGCCTCCGGACAGGGGGCTACGAGCAGTACTTC.

About this clone itself: A read error may account for a junction end that differs from germline. Other DNA sequences in this specimen translate into the identical CDR3. The rearrangement links TRBV11-2 to TRBJ2-1; D remains unclear. Germline CDR1 reads SGHAT; CDR2 reads FQNNGV. The CDR3 contains 12 residues. As DNA, the CDR3 is TGCGCCAGCAGCCCGCCCGGGTATGAGCAGTTCTTC. This translates into CASSPPGYEQFF.

This chain joins TRBV9 and TRBJ1-2; D remains ambiguous. V lost 0 bases and J lost 1, with 7 bases in between. The V gene's germline CDR1 is SGDLS and CDR2 YYNGEE. The CDR3 runs 14 residues. CDR3 sequence: CASSVASGNYGYTF. DNA for the CDR3: TGTGCCAGCAGCGTAGCGTCCGGTAACTATGGCTACACCTTC.

This chain links TRBV6-5 with TRBJ1-6; 7 bases are a match to TRBD1. There are 14 residues in the CDR3. Germline CDR1 and CDR2: MNHEY and SVGAGI. After removal of 6 bases from V and 9 bases from J, the junction contained 8 bases not matched to a gene. Here the CDR3 reads CASRAGGRGSPLHF. The CDR3 nucleotides read TGTGCCAGCAGAGCAGGGGGACGTGGTTCACCCCTCCACTTT.

J is TRBJ1-1 and V is TRBV6-5; tentative D call: TRBD1 (5 bases). Between the trimmed V and J ends, which lost 4 bases and 4 bases, there was a span of 13 bases. This CDR3 has 14 residues. In germline, CDR1 is MNHEY, CDR2 SVGAGI. Here the CDR3 reads CASSLKGRITEAFF. The CDR3 nucleotides read TGTGCCAGCAGTTTAAAGGGGCGTATCACTGAAGCTTTCTTT.

This rearrangement joins TRBV4-3 to TRBJ2-7; D gene uncertain. From germline, CDR1 is LGHNA and CDR2 YSLEER. V lost 0 bases, J lost 6 bases, and 9 bases lay in between. The CDR3 spans 13 residues. This chain's CDR3 is CASSQEVRFEQYF. CDR3 bases: TGCGCCAGCAGCCAAGAAGTCAGGTTCGAGCAGTACTTC.

The chain links TRBV18 to TRBJ2-5; a possible D gene is TRBD2 (5 bases). The CDR3 consists of 14 residues. V was cut by 3 bases and J by 5 bases, with 13 bases left in between. CDR1 and CDR2 (germline): KGHSH, LQKENI. The CDR3 loop is CASSPPASLETQYF. The CDR3 DNA is TGTGCCAGCTCACCCCCGGCTAGCTTGGAGACCCAGTACTTC. The entire variable domain, with the rest obtained from reference TRBV18 and TRBJ2-5, is as follows: NAGVMQNPRHLVRRRGQEARLRCSPMKGHSHVYWYRQLPEEGLKFMVYLQKENIIDESGMPKERFSAEFPKEGPSILRIQQVVRGDSAAYFCASSPPASLETQYFGPGTRLLVL.

This chain uses TRBV6-1 with TRBJ2-4; weak D call: TRBD1 (6 bases). Germline values: CDR1 MNHNS, CDR2 SASEGT. The CDR3 loop spans 12 amino acids. The V end lost 8 bases, the J end lost 9 bases, and 14 bases lay between the germline ends. As DNA, the CDR3 is TGTGCCAGCCGAGACAGGTACGGCATTCAGTACTTC. Translating it yields CASRDRYGIQYF.